The 15 T cell receptor beta chains below come from one sample, sequenced in a study of CD8 T cells in ankylosing spondylitis. MiXCR was run by TCRdb on the 5' RACE reads, yielding one entry per CDR3 protein. The sample records fewer than 250,000 distinct CDR3 sequences, approximately 30% being singletons. Specimen: blood, either unsorted or a sorted T cell fraction (not recorded which). All receptors derive from a male donor with ankylosing spondylitis or in good health (not recorded which).

The J gene is TRBJ2-3, the V gene TRBV20-1; 8 nucleotides match TRBD2. V gave up 0 bases and J gave up 0 bases; unmatched junction bases: 11. Germline CDR1 reads DFQATT; CDR2 reads SNEGSKA (reference sequence). The CDR3 has 18 amino acids. The CDR3 DNA follows: TGCAGTGCTAGAGAGTCGTTCCTAGCGGGTAGTAGCACAGATACGCAGTATTTT. Protein: CSARESFLAGSSTDTQYF.

The chain couples TRBV7-2 to TRBJ1-2; no reliable D call. Germline V gives CDR1 SGHTA, CDR2 FQGNSA. This CDR3 is 13 amino acids long. The V gene lost 5 bases and the J gene lost 2 bases, with 9 bases spanning the gap. The DNA for the CDR3 is TGTGCCAGCAGCCGGAGCCGGAACTATGGCTACACCTTC. Translated, it gives CASSRSRNYGYTF. Full variable domain (rest looked up from reference TRBV7-2 and TRBJ1-2): GAGVSQSPSNKVTEKGKDVELRCDPISGHTALYWYRQSLGQGLEFLIYFQGNSAPDKSGLPSDRFSAERTGGSVSTLTIQRTQQEDSAVYLCASSRSRNYGYTFGSGTRLTVV.

The genes are TRBV13 and TRBJ2-3, with D perhaps given as TRBD1 or TRBD2 (5 bases each). Trimming removed 1 base at V and 5 bases at J, with 13 bases between. This CDR3 has 15 amino acids. Germline assignment: CDR1 PRHDT and CDR2 FYEKMQ (reference sequence). The CDR3 reads CASSLDGAGRDTQYF. Written as DNA, the CDR3 is TGTGCCAGCAGCTTAGATGGGGCAGGGAGAGATACGCAGTATTTT.

The chain has TRBV20-1 and TRBJ1-5; the match to TRBD1 covers 7 bases. Germline loops: CDR1 DFQATT, CDR2 SNEGSKA (reference sequence). The ends lost 0 bases at V and 0 bases at J; junction bases unmatched: 8. The CDR3 contains 17 residues. The CDR3 coding sequence is TGCAGTGCTAGAGATCCGGCAGGGGGGTATAGCAATCAGCCCCAGCATTTT. Its protein product is CSARDPAGGYSNQPQHF.

The chain combines TRBV20-1 with TRBJ2-1; TRBD2 matches at 9 bases. The CDR3 extends over 17 amino acids. After removal of 2 bases from V and 7 bases from J, the junction contained 15 bases not matched to a gene. CDR1 and CDR2 from the germline V gene are DFQATT and SNEGSKA (reference sequence). CDR3 nucleotides: TGCAGTGCTAGACCCTCTATAGCGGGGGTGAAGCGGAATGAGCAGTTCTTC. Its translation is CSARPSIAGVKRNEQFF.

This clonotype was recorded a few times. The CDR3 DNA follows: TGCAGTGCCCCAGGGATGGGTTCACCCCTCCACTTT. It translates to CSAPGMGSPLHF. This sequence joins TRBV20-1 and TRBJ1-6; a weak D match, TRBD1 (5 bases). The CDR3 sequence is 12 residues long. Germline CDR1 and CDR2: DFQATT and SNEGSKA (reference sequence). V was cut by 6 bases and J by 9 bases, with 12 bases left in between.

The chain combines TRBV20-1 with TRBJ2-2; perhaps TRBD1 as D (6 bases). The germline CDR1 and CDR2 sequences are DFQATT and SNEGSKA (reference sequence). The CDR3 length is 14 residues. V was shortened by 5 bases and J by 5 bases, with 15 bases between the two germline ends. CDR3 DNA: TGCAGTGCTCTTGACAGGAAATTTACCGGGGAGCTGTTTTTT. This translates into CSALDRKFTGELFF.

The rearrangement links TRBV7-2 to TRBJ1-6; D gene ambiguous. Germline CDR1 reads SGHTA; CDR2 reads FQGNSA. The CDR3 is made up of 15 amino acids. Trimming shortened V by 2 bases and J by 6 bases, and 11 bases separated the two germline ends. CDR3 in DNA: TGTGCCAGCAGCTTAACACGGCAGTCTAATTCACCCCTCCACTTT. It encodes CASSLTRQSNSPLHF.

This clonotype was seen only a few times. The chain has TRBV5-1 and TRBJ1-1; D ambiguous. Trimming removed 0 bases at V and 3 bases at J, with 6 bases between. Germline CDR1 SGHRS, CDR2 YFSETQ. The CDR3 spans 13 residues. As DNA, the CDR3 is TGCGCCAGCAGCTTGGGCGGGGACACTGAAGCTTTCTTT. As protein: CASSLGGDTEAFF.

This clonotype turned up a few times. V and J are TRBV29-1 and TRBJ2-1; D may be TRBD2 (6 bases). Germline V CDR1 and CDR2: SQVTM, ANQGSEA. CDR3 size: 14 residues. V lost 8 bases to trimming and J lost 1 base, with 15 bases between them. CDR3 sequence: CSSREGGSYNEQFF. CDR3 in DNA: TGCAGCTCTAGAGAGGGAGGATCCTACAATGAGCAGTTCTTC.

This clonotype has only one observation. The chain employs TRBV27 and TRBJ2-1; D unclear. Germline values: CDR1 MNHEY, CDR2 SMNVEV (reference sequence). V gave up 8 bases and J gave up 4 bases, with 9 bases separating them. This CDR3 comprises 12 residues. The CDR3 coding sequence is TGTGCCAGCCACTCATGGTACAATGAGCAGTTCTTC. It specifies CASHSWYNEQFF.

The gene calls are TRBV12-3 or TRBV12-4 and TRBJ2-1; D remains ambiguous. CDR3 length: 14 amino acids. V lost 7 bases and J 0 bases, leaving 10 bases between the germline ends. Written as DNA, the CDR3 is TGTGCCAGCAAGCTCGGAATCTCCTACAATGAGCAGTTCTTC. This translates into CASKLGISYNEQFF.

This clonotype was seen a few times. The chain combines TRBV6-4 with TRBJ2-5; TRBD1 is a possible D gene (6 bases). Trimming removed 6 bases from V and 4 bases from J, with 15 bases in between. From germline, CDR1 is MRHNA and CDR2 SNTAGT. CDR3 length: 14 residues. The CDR3 region is CASRDRLSSETQYF. The CDR3 DNA follows: TGTGCCAGCAGAGACAGGTTAAGTTCAGAGACCCAGTACTTC.

The chain carries TRBV20-1 and TRBJ2-1; D gene ambiguous. Deletions cut 4 bases from V and 9 bases from J, with 4 bases between. Germline loops: CDR1 DFQATT, CDR2 SNEGSKA (reference sequence). This CDR3 is 9 amino acids long. The CDR3 region is CSANVEQFF. Written as DNA, the CDR3 is TGCAGTGCTAACGTTGAGCAGTTCTTC.

This clonotype was observed a few times. V and J are TRBV12-3 or TRBV12-4 and TRBJ1-2; D ambiguous. The CDR3 sequence is 17 residues long. The V gene lost 6 bases and the J gene lost 2 bases, with 22 bases spanning the gap. For the CDR3, the DNA is TGTGCCAGCAGACCTACTCGGGCTCTTATCTTGAACTATGGCTACACCTTC. Residues: CASRPTRALILNYGYTF.